This T cell receptor (beta chain) was found in a study of cytomegalovirus exposure and HLA in healthy donors. Per germline, CDR1 SGDLS and CDR2 YYNGEE. Between the trimmed V and J ends, which lost 4 bases and 4 bases, there was a span of 8 bases. This CDR3 region has 12 residues. The study ran its PCR with 60 Vbeta and 13 Jbeta primers. TCRdb's table, derived via immunoSEQ multiplex PCR, lists solely in-frame clones and lacks some. The sample has 150,000 to 200,000 clones, 84% seen once. These donors counted as nominally healthy when sampled, but unrecorded immune exposures were likely. This clone was seen a handful of times. Its antigen is not known. General study findings and limits: The authors considered a cluster of highly shared sequence variants likely to be a sequencing artifact. For most subjects, TCR beta sequences were reported to predict HLA-A and HLA-B alleles with accuracy. There were three CMV-associated chains whose specificity for CMV antigens was confirmed in vitro.

The sequencing sample was made of PBMCs. The chain employs TRBV9 and TRBJ1-2, with D unresolved. The sequence came from a boy younger than 18 in good health and CMV-seronegative. The CDR3 coding sequence is TGTGCCAGCAGCCCGGAGGGCTATGGCTACACCTTC. Translation: CASSPEGYGYTF. Full variable domain (outside the CDR3, taken from reference TRBV9 and TRBJ1-2): DSGVTQTPKHLITATGQRVTLRCSPRSGDLSVYWYQQSLDQGLQFLIQYYNGEERAKGNILERFSAQQFPDLHSELNLSSLELGDSALYFCASSPEGYGYTFGSGTRLTVV.